The entry below describes one T cell receptor (beta chain). Its antigen is still unknown. Method: immunoSEQ multiplex PCR; TCRdb's copy keeps in-frame clones and lacks some. The data hold some 2.1 million clones, with over 85% observed a single time. The data originate from a study of shared clonotypes between healthy human individuals. General study results and limits: Sharing of clonotypes among donors was expected to vary with sequencing depth. The naive CD4 repertoires of a handful of donors were compared, and around 4.9% of clonotypes were shared.

Donation came from healthy HIV-negative adults that had no recent acute infections or vaccinations. Naive CD4+ cells were CD45RA-selected; the remaining cells were memory. Trimming removed 8 bases at V and 6 bases at J, with 17 bases between. The germline V gene has CDR1 MNHEY and CDR2 SMNVEV (reference sequence). The CDR3 contains 14 residues. The sample taken for sequencing was naive CD4+ T cells sorted from blood. Sample subset: CD45RA+ positively selected. The origin of this receptor is a man aged 18 to 35 in good health. V and J are TRBV27 and TRBJ1-5, with no clear D. The DNA of the CDR3 is TGTGCCAGCCGTCGAGAGGGCGGCGGTCAGCCCCAGCATTTT. Translating gives CASRREGGGQPQHF.